This T cell receptor beta chain is drawn from a study of T cell responses to AZD1222 COVID-19 vaccine. Pooling of second doses given at about 4 or about 12 weeks was done. The CDR3 has 15 amino acids. In germline, CDR1 is LNHDA, CDR2 SQIVND (reference sequence). The ends were cut back, 5 bases at V and 3 bases at J, with 17 bases in the middle. Here immunoSEQ multiplex PCR was the method, and the copy in TCRdb shows in-frame clones only, minus some. The table lists 180,000 or so clones, about 91% of them singletons, with approximately 1.2% in the top ten. This specimen was peripheral blood, taken 28 days after the second AZD1222 dose. This sequence originates from an adult who received the AZD1222 COVID-19 vaccine. The chain employs TRBV19 and TRBJ2-7; D may correspond to TRBD1 or TRBD2 (5 bases each). In nucleotides, the CDR3 is TGTGCCAGTAGTCAGGGAGCCGGGTATCTCTACGAGCAGTACTTC. Translating it yields CASSQGAGYLYEQYF.